The 10 T cell receptor beta chains given below trace back to one sample, sequenced in a study of T cell responses to AZD1222 COVID-19 vaccine. Sequenced by immunoSEQ multiplex PCR; TCRdb stores in-frame clones only, minus some. The sample holds tens of thousands of clones, about 92% seen once. The source material was peripheral blood, sampled on day 0 of AZD1222 vaccination. The receptor source for this set is an adult in good health.

J is TRBJ2-6 and V is TRBV30; possibly TRBD1 for D (5 bases). The CDR3 extends over 16 amino acids. Trimming shortened V by 3 bases and J by 0 bases, and 12 bases separated the two germline ends. Germline V lookup: CDR1 GTSNPN, CDR2 SVGIG (reference sequence). This CDR3 is CAWRTLRGSGANVLTF. The CDR3 nucleotides read TGTGCCTGGAGGACCTTAAGGGGCTCTGGGGCCAACGTCCTGACTTTC.

The chain combines TRBV28 with TRBJ1-2; D is possibly TRBD1 (5 bases). The V end lost 6 bases, the J end lost 4 bases, and 12 bases lay between the germline ends. In germline, CDR1 is MDHEN, CDR2 SYDVKM. The CDR3 is 13 amino acids. The CDR3 sequence: CASRRQLGYGYTF. The CDR3 coding sequence is TGTGCCAGCAGGCGACAGTTGGGCTATGGCTACACCTTC.

V usage is TRBV19 and J usage is TRBJ1-2; TRBD1 agrees at 7 bases. The CDR3 spans 14 residues. Germline loops: CDR1 LNHDA, CDR2 SQIVND (reference sequence). V lost 10 bases, J lost 4 bases, and 12 bases stayed unmatched. DNA for the CDR3: TGTGCCACCCAATCGACAGGGACAAGCTATGGCTACACCTTC. It translates to CATQSTGTSYGYTF.

This rearrangement joins TRBV30 to TRBJ1-3; D might be TRBD1 (6 bases). V was trimmed by 4 bases and J by 3 bases, leaving 16 bases between them. The CDR3 is 15 residues long. The V gene's germline CDR1 is GTSNPN and CDR2 SVGIG (reference sequence). DNA of the CDR3: TGTGCCTGGATAAGGCCAGACAGGAGTGGAAACACCATATATTTT. Encoded protein: CAWIRPDRSGNTIYF.

J is TRBJ2-2 and V is TRBV18; D tentatively fits TRBD1 or TRBD2 (6 bases each). In germline, CDR1 is KGHSH, CDR2 LQKENI. The CDR3 contains 15 residues. V was clipped by 5 bases and J by 3 bases, with 13 bases between them. CDR3 nucleotides: TGTGCCAGCTCATGGGGGGCACCGGACACCGGGGAGCTGTTTTTT. This sequence encodes CASSWGAPDTGELFF.

The sample holds a few counts of this clone. The genes are TRBV7-2 and TRBJ2-7; 8 bases agree with TRBD1. The germline V gene has CDR1 SGHTA and CDR2 FQGNSA. The CDR3 runs to 15 residues. The trim removed 5 bases at V and 2 bases at J, leaving 8 bases unmatched. As DNA, the CDR3 is TGTGCCAGCAGCCACGACAGGGGAAGGGCCTACGAGCAGTACTTC. The encoded protein is CASSHDRGRAYEQYF.

The chain links TRBV2 to TRBJ2-3, with D tentatively TRBD2 (7 bases). Germline V gene lookup returns CDR1 SNHLY and CDR2 FYNNEI. There are 16 residues in the CDR3. The ends were cut back, 6 bases at V and 3 bases at J, with 19 bases in the middle. DNA for the CDR3: TGTGCCAGCAGCGAAACTAGCGTCAGGGGTACAGATACGCAGTATTTT. Amino acid sequence: CASSETSVRGTDTQYF.

The chain has TRBV5-1 and TRBJ2-5; 10 nucleotides line up with TRBD2. Trimming at V came to 0 bases and at J to 2 bases, leaving 1 base not matched to a gene. CDR3 length: 15 residues. Germline lookup yields CDR1 SGHRS and CDR2 YFSETQ. The CDR3 DNA sequence: TGCGCCAGCAGCTTGGGGACTAGCGGACAAGAGACCCAGTACTTC. This codes for CASSLGTSGQETQYF.

In its sample, this clone was seen once. A read error may account for a junction end that differs from germline. Written as DNA, the CDR3 is TGTGCCTGCAGCGTAAGTCCCGGAGGGAATTCACCCCTCCACTTT. Its translation: CACSVSPGGNSPLHF. V gene TRBV9 combines with J gene TRBJ1-6, with unresolved D. CDR3 length: 15 amino acids. The V gene's germline CDR1 is SGDLS and CDR2 YYNGEE.

The CDR3 is CATSTGGGQETQYF. The CDR3 nucleotides are TGTGCCACCAGCACCGGCGGGGGCCAAGAGACCCAGTACTTC. The chain joins TRBV15 to TRBJ2-5; 7 bases align to TRBD2. In germline, CDR1 is LNHNV, CDR2 YYDKDF (reference sequence). This CDR3 has 14 residues. After removal of 4 bases from V and 1 base from J, the junction contained 3 bases not matched to a gene.